This T cell receptor (beta chain) derives from a study of T cell repertoires in cytomegalovirus infection. Each CDR3 protein is one row after TCRdb ran MiXCR on the reads. The sample comprises around 900,000 distinct CDR3 sequences, roughly 31% of which are singletons, and roughly an eighth rests with the top ten. This clonotype was seen a handful of times. Its antigen remains unknown. V shed 5 bases, J shed 4 bases, and the junction held 13 bases outside the gene matches. The CDR3 length is 16 residues. Germline values: CDR1 MNHEY, CDR2 SMNVEV (reference sequence). Regarding the study as a whole: Cumulated frequencies of public TCR beta families served to identify carriers of CMV plus the relevant HLA. Predominance within the ex vivo response was attributable to HLA-C-restricted CMV-specific TCR beta clonotypes.

Sequenced here: cultured CD8+ T cells from PBMCs, sampled from culture after CMV antigen stimulation. The chain combines TRBV27 with TRBJ2-7; 8 nucleotides line up with TRBD1. This sequence originates from a human donor in good health (CMV status not recorded). Some clones in this sample may be carry-over from other donors' samples. CDR3 bases: TGTGCCAGCAGTCCGTCGCAGGGGGCGCGGACGTACGAGCAGTACTTC. Amino acids: CASSPSQGARTYEQYF.